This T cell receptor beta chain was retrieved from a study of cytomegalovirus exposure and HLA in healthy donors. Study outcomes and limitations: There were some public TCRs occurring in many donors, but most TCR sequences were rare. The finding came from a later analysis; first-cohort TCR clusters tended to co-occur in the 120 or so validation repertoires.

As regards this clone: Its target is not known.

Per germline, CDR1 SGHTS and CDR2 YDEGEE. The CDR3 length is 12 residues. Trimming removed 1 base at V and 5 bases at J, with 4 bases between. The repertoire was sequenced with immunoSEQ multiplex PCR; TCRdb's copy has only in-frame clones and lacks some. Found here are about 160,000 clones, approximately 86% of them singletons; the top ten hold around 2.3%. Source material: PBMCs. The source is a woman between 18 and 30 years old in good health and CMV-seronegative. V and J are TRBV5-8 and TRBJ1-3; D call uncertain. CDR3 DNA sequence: TGTGCCAGCAGCTTGACAAGAAACACCATATATTTT. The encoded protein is CASSLTRNTIYF.